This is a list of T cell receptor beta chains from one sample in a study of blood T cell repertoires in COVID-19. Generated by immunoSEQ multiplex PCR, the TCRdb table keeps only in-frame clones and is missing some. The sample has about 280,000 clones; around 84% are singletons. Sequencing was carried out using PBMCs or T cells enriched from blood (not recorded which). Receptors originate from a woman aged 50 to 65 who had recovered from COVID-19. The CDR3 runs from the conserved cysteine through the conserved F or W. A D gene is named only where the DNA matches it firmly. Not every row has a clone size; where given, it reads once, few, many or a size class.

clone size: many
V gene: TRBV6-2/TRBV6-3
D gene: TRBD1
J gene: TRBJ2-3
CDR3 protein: CASSYSGRGLADTQYF
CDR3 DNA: TGTGCCAGCAGTTACTCGGGCAGGGGGCTTGCAGATACGCAGTATTTT

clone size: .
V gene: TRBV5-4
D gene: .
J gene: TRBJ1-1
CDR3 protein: CASSLKRAENTEAFF
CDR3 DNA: TGTGCCAGCAGCTTGAAGAGGGCGGAAAACACTGAAGCTTTCTTT

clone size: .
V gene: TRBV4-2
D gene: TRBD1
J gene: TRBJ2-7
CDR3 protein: CASSQGATGNQHEQYF
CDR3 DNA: TGTGCCAGCAGCCAAGGTGCGACAGGGAACCAACACGAGCAGTACTTC

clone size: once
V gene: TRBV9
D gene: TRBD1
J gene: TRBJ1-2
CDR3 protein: CASSARQGKKLGPWGYTF
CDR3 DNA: TGTGCCAGCAGCGCCCGACAGGGTAAAAAGTTGGGTCCGTGGGGCTACACCTTC

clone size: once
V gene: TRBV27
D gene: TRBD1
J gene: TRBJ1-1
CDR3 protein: CASSYQGARAFF
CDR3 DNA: TGTGCCAGCAGTTATCAGGGGGCGCGTGCTTTCTTT

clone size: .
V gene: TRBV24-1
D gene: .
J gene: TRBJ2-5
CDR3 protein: CATSDIEGTQYF
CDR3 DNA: TGTGCCACCAGTGATATCGAGGGGACCCAGTACTTC

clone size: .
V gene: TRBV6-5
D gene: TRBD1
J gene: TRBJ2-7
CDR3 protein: CASTFQGARYEQYF
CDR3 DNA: TGTGCCAGCACATTCCAGGGGGCAAGGTACGAGCAGTACTTC

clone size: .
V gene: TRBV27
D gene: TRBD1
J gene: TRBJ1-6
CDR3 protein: CASSWDRVYSPLHF
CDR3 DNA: TGTGCCAGCAGTTGGGACAGGGTGTATTCACCCCTCCACTTT

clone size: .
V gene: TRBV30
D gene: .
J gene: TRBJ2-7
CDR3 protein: CAWSRGLFIYEQYF
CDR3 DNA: TGTGCCTGGAGTCGAGGGCTTTTTATCTACGAGCAGTACTTC

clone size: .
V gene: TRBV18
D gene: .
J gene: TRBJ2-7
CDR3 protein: CASSGQKGTGEQYF
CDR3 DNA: TGTGCCAGCTCAGGCCAAAAAGGGACTGGCGAGCAGTACTTC